This T cell receptor (beta chain) stems from a study of T cell repertoires in cytomegalovirus infection. The J segment lost 0 bases and the V segment lost 8 bases, leaving 5 bases of the junction unmatched. Germline values: CDR1 LNHNV, CDR2 YYDKDF (reference sequence). CDR3 length: 15 amino acids. TCRdb re-derived calls from the reads in MiXCR, one entry per CDR3 protein. This sample has about 47,000 distinct CDR3 sequences, with 15% to 25% found just once. In its sample, this clonotype was seen a few times. Its antigen is not identified. The sequence was collected from a human donor in good health (CMV status not recorded). Some clones in this sample may be carry-over from other donors' samples. The chain is built from TRBV15 and TRBJ2-1, with 9 bases identical to TRBD1. The specimen comprised CD8+ T cells from cultured PBMCs, sampled from culture after CMV antigen stimulation. In nucleotides, the CDR3 is TGTGCCACCGGGCGGGACAGGGCCTCCTACAATGAGCAGTTCTTC. Its protein is CATGRDRASYNEQFF.